This is a list of T cell receptor beta chains from one sample in a study of blood T cell repertoires in COVID-19. Clones were sequenced by immunoSEQ multiplex PCR, and TCRdb holds only the in-frame ones, with some missing. The profile shows about 310,000 clones, roughly 85% of them singletons. Specimen: PBMCs or T cells enriched from blood (not recorded which). All receptors come from a man aged 30 to 39 who had recovered from COVID-19. Both conserved end residues are part of each CDR3. A D gene is named only where the DNA matches it firmly. The size field is filled for only some rows; it gives once, few, many or a size class.

D	J	size	V	DNA	CDR3
TRBD1	TRBJ1-4	NA	TRBV11-2	TGTGCCAGCAGCTTAGGAGTGGGGACAGTAAATGAAAAACTGTTTTTT	CASSLGVGTVNEKLFF
NA	TRBJ1-1	NA	TRBV5-6	TGTGCCAGCAGCTCGTTGGGGCCAATGGAAGCTTTCTTT	CASSSLGPMEAFF
NA	TRBJ2-7	NA	TRBV12-3/TRBV12-4	TGTGCCAGCAGTTTAGGCAGCTCCTACGAGCAGTACTTC	CASSLGSSYEQYF
NA	TRBJ2-2	NA	TRBV5-5	TGTGCCAGCAGCTTGGCCGGGACTTCGAACACCGGGGAGCTGTTTTTT	CASSLAGTSNTGELFF
TRBD1	TRBJ1-5	NA	TRBV19	TGTGCCAGTAGTTTATCAGGGGGTAGCAATCAGCCCCAGCATTTT	CASSLSGGSNQPQHF
NA	TRBJ1-3	NA	TRBV5-1	TGCGCCAGCAGCGGAGCTGGAAACACCATATATTTT	CASSGAGNTIYF
NA	TRBJ1-1	few	TRBV25-1	TGTGCCAGCAGTGCATCAGGGGCGAACACTGAAGCTTTCTTT	CASSASGANTEAFF
TRBD2	TRBJ2-3	NA	TRBV24-1	TGTGCCACCAGTGATTTGGGCGGGGGGTATGCCCGCACAGATACGCAGTATTTT	CATSDLGGGYARTDTQYF
NA	TRBJ2-3	NA	TRBV29-1	TGCAGCGTTGTTGGGGGGGGCGGTGGCACAGATACGCAGTATTTT	CSVVGGGGGTDTQYF
NA	TRBJ1-6	many	TRBV11-2	TGTGCCAGCAGCTTAGAAGGGGGTTCACCCCTCCACTTT	CASSLEGGSPLHF
NA	TRBJ1-1	few	TRBV7-9	TGTGCCAGCAGCTCCGACGGGATGATCATGAACACTGAAGCTTTCTTT	CASSSDGMIMNTEAFF
NA	TRBJ1-3	once	TRBV7-6	TGTGCCAGCAGCTTTAACTCCGGTCCCACGAGCTCTGGAAACACCATATATTTT	CASSFNSGPTSSGNTIYF
NA	TRBJ1-2	NA	TRBV30	TGTGCCTGGAGTAGGGGCAGGGCGCTATTAGGGGGCTACACCTTC	CAWSRGRALLGGYTF
NA	TRBJ1-2	few	TRBV9	TGTGCCAGCAGCGGATTGGGTCGGGGGACTGGATTTTATGGCTACACCTTC	CASSGLGRGTGFYGYTF
TRBD1	TRBJ1-1	NA	TRBV5-1	TGCGCCAGCAGCTCACAGGGGTCTGAAGCTTTCTTT	CASSSQGSEAFF
TRBD1	TRBJ1-2	NA	TRBV29-1	TGCAGCGTTGTTCTACGACAGGGGGATGGCTACACCTTC	CSVVLRQGDGYTF
NA	TRBJ2-3	NA	TRBV30	TGTGCCTGGGGACCCCGGGATATCACAGATACGCAGTATTTT	CAWGPRDITDTQYF
NA	TRBJ2-5	once	TRBV29-1	TGCAGCGTTGTTGTCGCGCGGGCTCGATACCAAGAGACCCAGTACTTC	CSVVVARARYQETQYF
NA	TRBJ1-5	NA	TRBV24-1	TGTGCCACCAGTGATTCCGCCCGAGGGAGCAATCAGCCCCAGCATTTT	CATSDSARGSNQPQHF
TRBD2	TRBJ2-2	NA	TRBV5-1	TGCGCCAGCAGCTTTGGACTAGCGGGGGGGCCGGACACCGGGGAGCTGTTTTTT	CASSFGLAGGPDTGELFF
TRBD1	TRBJ1-1	NA	TRBV6-1	TGTGCCAGCAGTGATTGGATGGCAGGGGGCCGGAACACTGAAGCTTTCTTT	CASSDWMAGGRNTEAFF
NA	TRBJ2-5	NA	TRBV5-1	TGCGCCAGCAGCTTGGATGGGGAGGAGACCCAGTACTTC	CASSLDGEETQYF
TRBD1	TRBJ1-1	NA	TRBV9	TGTGCCAGCAGCGTAGCCCCGACAGGGGCCACTGAAGCTTTCTTT	CASSVAPTGATEAFF
NA	TRBJ2-7	few	TRBV6-1	TGTGCCAGCAGTGAACACAGCTACGAGCAGTACTTC	CASSEHSYEQYF
NA	TRBJ1-2	NA	TRBV25-1	TGTGCCAGCAGAGACTCAGGGAACTATGGCTACACCTTC	CASRDSGNYGYTF
TRBD1	TRBJ1-4	NA	TRBV5-8	TGTGCCAGCAGCCCCGGGACAGGGACTAATGAAAAACTGTTTTTT	CASSPGTGTNEKLFF
TRBD1	TRBJ1-1	NA	TRBV19	TGTGCCAGTAGCTATCCGGGACAGGGCTATGAAGCTTTCTTT	CASSYPGQGYEAFF
TRBD1	TRBJ1-1	NA	TRBV7-9	TGTGCCAGCAGCTTGACAGGGGGGACCAACACTGAAGCTTTCTTT	CASSLTGGTNTEAFF
NA	TRBJ1-2	NA	TRBV3-1/TRBV3-2	TGTGCCAGCAGCGCTGAGAGGGAGGCTAACTATGGCTACACCTTC	CASSAEREANYGYTF
TRBD1	TRBJ2-7	NA	TRBV27	TGTGCCAGCAGTTTCGACAGGGACGAGCAGTACTTC	CASSFDRDEQYF
TRBD1	TRBJ2-1	NA	TRBV7-9	TGTGCCAGCAGCCTCACACAGGGGGCTTTGAGGAATGAGCAGTTCTTC	CASSLTQGALRNEQFF
TRBD1	TRBJ1-2	NA	TRBV11-2	TGTGCCAGCAGCTTAGATCGGGACAGGGGCTTCCCCGGATATGGCTACACCTTC	CASSLDRDRGFPGYGYTF
NA	TRBJ1-6	few	TRBV29-1	TGCAGCGTTGCGGAAGGTGACGGGGATTCACCCCTCCACTTT	CSVAEGDGDSPLHF
NA	TRBJ2-7	NA	TRBV27	TGTGCCAGCAGTTCCGCTCCAGGGGATTTGTTTTCCTACGAGCAGTACTTC	CASSSAPGDLFSYEQYF
NA	TRBJ1-5	NA	TRBV19	TGTGCCAGTTCTTTGGCAGGGGCGCGCAATCAGCCCCAGCATTTT	CASSLAGARNQPQHF
NA	TRBJ1-2	once	TRBV9	TGTGCCAGCACCCACGACCTTGGGCGCTATGGCTACACCTTC	CASTHDLGRYGYTF
TRBD2	TRBJ2-7	NA	TRBV5-6	TGTGCCAGCAGCTTTTCATTGACTAGCGGGGAGGCCTACGAGCAGTACTTC	CASSFSLTSGEAYEQYF
TRBD2	TRBJ2-2	NA	TRBV7-9	TGTGCCAGCAGCCCCTCGACTAGCCCCGGGGAGCTGTTTTTT	CASSPSTSPGELFF
NA	TRBJ1-5	NA	TRBV5-6	TGTGCCAGCAGCTTGGCCGGGGGGGCCCCCTATAGCAATCAGCCCCAGCATTTT	CASSLAGGAPYSNQPQHF
TRBD1	TRBJ1-6	NA	TRBV27	TGTGCCAGCAGTAGGGACAGGGGGTATAATTCACCCCTCCACTTT	CASSRDRGYNSPLHF
NA	TRBJ2-7	once	TRBV5-4	TGTGCCAGCAGCGGGCCGGGGGGCCTAAACGAGCAGTACTTC	CASSGPGGLNEQYF
NA	TRBJ1-5	NA	TRBV3-1/TRBV3-2	TGTGCCAGCAGCCAAGCTTATAGCAATCAGCCCCAGCATTTT	CASSQAYSNQPQHF
NA	TRBJ2-7	NA	TRBV21-1	TGTGCCAGCCGTAGTACAGGGGATCATCCCTACGAGCAGTACTTC	CASRSTGDHPYEQYF
NA	TRBJ2-2	NA	TRBV5-4	TGTGCCAGCAGCCAGGGAAATCCCGGGGAGCTGTTTTTT	CASSQGNPGELFF
TRBD2	TRBJ2-2	NA	TRBV11-2	TGTGCCAGCAGCCTCCCCCTACTAGCGGGGGGCCCGAACACCGGGGAGCTGTTTTTT	CASSLPLLAGGPNTGELFF
NA	TRBJ1-1	NA	TRBV3-1/TRBV3-2	TGTGCCAGCAGCCAAGCCGCCGGGGATCAAGCTTTCTTT	CASSQAAGDQAFF